This is a list of T cell receptor beta chains from one sample in a study of identifying expanded T cells in peripheral blood. Clones were sequenced by immunoSEQ multiplex PCR, and TCRdb holds only the in-frame ones, with some missing. The sample includes 80,000 to 90,000 clones, about nine tenths seen only once; the top ten take around 2.7%. Source material: blood. These receptors all stem from a person aged 18 to 69 in good health. Both conserved end residues are part of each CDR3. D genes are given only for firm matches. The size of a clone is reported for some rows only, either as once, few or many, or as a class for expanded clones.

>TRBJ2-1|TRBD2|-|TRBV7-8
CASSKPGLAGANEQFF
TGTGCCAGCAGCAAGCCGGGACTAGCGGGGGCCAATGAGCAGTTCTTC
>TRBJ1-1|TRBD1|-|TRBV19
CASRRTGLGNTEAFF
TGTGCCAGTAGGCGGACAGGTCTAGGTAACACTGAAGCTTTCTTT
>TRBJ1-1|-|once|TRBV6-1
CASSEAPQGGTEAFF
TGTGCCAGCAGTGAAGCGCCTCAGGGAGGCACTGAAGCTTTCTTT
>TRBJ1-2|-|-|TRBV9
CASSVQTANYGYTF
TGTGCCAGCAGCGTACAGACAGCTAACTATGGCTACACCTTC
>TRBJ2-4|TRBD2|-|TRBV6-5
CASSAGGGWDIQYF
TGTGCCAGCAGCGCCGGGGGAGGGTGGGACATTCAGTACTTC
>TRBJ2-7|TRBD1|-|TRBV15
CATTQKGASSYEQYF
TGTGCCACCACCCAGAAGGGGGCCTCCTCCTACGAGCAGTACTTC
>TRBJ2-5|TRBD2|-|TRBV7-9
CASSLGAGDEGETQYF
TGTGCCAGCAGCTTAGGGGCGGGAGATGAGGGAGAGACCCAGTACTTC
>TRBJ1-3|-|-|TRBV19
CASSIDGPRVGNTIYF
TGTGCCAGTAGTATAGATGGACCCCGTGTTGGAAACACCATATATTTT
>TRBJ2-7|-|-|TRBV7-8
CASSLNLRGRTYEQYF
TGTGCCAGCAGCTTAAATTTGAGGGGCAGGACCTACGAGCAGTACTTC
>TRBJ1-4|-|-|TRBV7-9
CASSSPGVNEKLFF
TGTGCCAGCAGCTCCCCCGGGGTTAATGAAAAACTGTTTTTT
>TRBJ2-1|TRBD2|-|TRBV19
CASSIGLAGSNEQFF
TGTGCCAGTAGTATAGGACTAGCGGGATCCAATGAGCAGTTCTTC
>TRBJ2-3|TRBD2|once|TRBV10-3
CAISESRSGGGSDTQYF
TGTGCCATCAGTGAGTCGAGGTCGGGGGGAGGATCAGATACGCAGTATTTT
>TRBJ2-1|-|-|TRBV7-2
CASSLVGANNEQFF
TGTGCCAGCAGCTTAGTGGGTGCTAACAATGAGCAGTTCTTC
>TRBJ2-3|TRBD2|few|TRBV19
CASTRLAGGPNADTQYF
TGTGCCAGTACTCGGCTAGCGGGGGGGCCGAACGCAGATACGCAGTATTTT
>TRBJ2-5|-|-|TRBV5-1
CASSSTDLETQYF
TGCGCCAGCAGCTCGACTGATTTGGAGACCCAGTACTTC
>TRBJ2-5|-|-|TRBV7-2
CASSPQETQYF
TGTGCCAGCAGCCCCCAAGAGACCCAGTACTTC
>TRBJ2-7|-|-|TRBV25-1
CASSPKGSYEQYF
TGTGCCAGCAGCCCTAAAGGCTCCTACGAGCAGTACTTC
>TRBJ2-2|-|-|TRBV27
CASSLSGPPLLTGELFF
TGTGCCAGCAGTTTATCGGGGCCCCCACTTCTCACCGGGGAGCTGTTTTTT
>TRBJ1-1|-|once|TRBV10-3
CAIRRGPGTEAFF
TGTGCCATCAGGAGGGGTCCAGGGACTGAAGCTTTCTTT
>TRBJ1-2|-|-|TRBV6-5
CASRTDYGYTF
TGTGCCAGCAGAACAGACTATGGCTACACCTTC
>TRBJ2-1|TRBD2|-|TRBV12-5
CASGKGLGLRRVDEQFF
TGTGCTAGTGGTAAAGGACTAGGACTAAGGAGAGTCGATGAGCAGTTCTTC
>TRBJ2-2|-|-|TRBV10-3
CAISEGGYTGELFF
TGTGCCATCAGTGAGGGGGGTTATACCGGGGAGCTGTTTTTT
>TRBJ2-7|TRBD2|few|TRBV5-4
CASSLGTSGRSEQYF
TGTGCCAGCAGCTTGGGGACTAGCGGGAGGTCCGAGCAGTACTTC
>TRBJ1-3|-|-|TRBV9
CASSVGLSGNTIYF
TGTGCCAGCAGCGTAGGCTTGAGTGGAAACACCATATATTTT
>TRBJ2-7|-|-|TRBV28
CASSSGGDPREQYF
TGTGCCAGCAGTTCGGGCGGGGACCCGAGGGAGCAGTACTTC
>TRBJ2-1|TRBD2|-|TRBV5-1
CASSLALAGNNEQFF
TGCGCCAGCAGCTTGGCACTAGCGGGTAACAATGAGCAGTTCTTC
>TRBJ1-2|TRBD1|-|TRBV19
CASSTLGDRAYGYTF
TGTGCCAGTAGTACATTGGGAGACAGGGCCTATGGCTACACCTTC
>TRBJ1-6|TRBD1|-|TRBV29-1
CSVEGGGQVKRINSPLHF
TGCAGCGTTGAAGGCGGGGGACAGGTTAAGCGAATTAATTCACCCCTCCACTTT
>TRBJ2-3|-|-|TRBV7-9
CASSWNSPTDTQYF
TGTGCCAGCAGCTGGAACAGTCCCACAGATACGCAGTATTTT
>TRBJ2-5|-|-|TRBV7-2
CASSLTGWETQYF
TGTGCCAGCAGCTTAACAGGGTGGGAGACCCAGTACTTC
>TRBJ2-7|-|-|TRBV5-1
CASSFGSGGYEQYF
TGCGCCAGCAGCTTCGGTTCAGGGGGGTACGAGCAGTACTTC
>TRBJ1-4|-|-|TRBV4-1
CASSQGEWDEKLFF
TGCGCCAGCAGCCAAGGGGAGTGGGATGAAAAACTGTTTTTT
>TRBJ2-7|-|-|TRBV28
CASSLTFAITYEQYF
TGTGCCAGCAGTTTGACATTTGCGATAACCTACGAGCAGTACTTC
>TRBJ1-1|-|-|TRBV9
CASSRGPNTEAFF
TGTGCCAGTTCGCGGGGGCCTAACACTGAAGCTTTCTTT
>TRBJ2-5|-|-|TRBV20-1
CSAWSWETQYF
TGCAGTGCTTGGTCCTGGGAGACCCAGTACTTC
>TRBJ2-3|TRBD2|-|TRBV5-6
CASSLELWRGGLADTQYF
TGTGCCAGCAGCTTGGAGTTGTGGCGGGGGGGTTTAGCAGATACGCAGTATTTT
>TRBJ1-4|-|-|TRBV19
CASYPTGRVTNEKLFF
TGTGCCAGTTACCCAACCGGCAGGGTGACTAATGAAAAACTGTTTTTT
>TRBJ2-3|-|-|TRBV5-1
CASSVSGEPSDTQYF
TGCGCCAGCAGCGTGTCAGGGGAACCCTCAGATACGCAGTATTTT
>TRBJ2-7|-|-|TRBV6-5
CASSYYRAYEQYF
TGTGCCAGCAGTTACTACAGGGCCTACGAGCAGTACTTC
>TRBJ2-1|-|-|TRBV6-1
CASSGWTEQFF
TGTGCCAGCAGTGGGTGGACAGAGCAGTTCTTC
>TRBJ1-4|TRBD1|-|TRBV4-3
CASSPEHRGGEKLFF
TGCGCCAGCAGCCCCGAGCACAGGGGTGGGGAAAAACTGTTTTTT
>TRBJ2-1|TRBD2|-|TRBV7-8
CASSDRLAGINEQFF
TGTGCCAGCAGCGATAGACTAGCGGGTATCAATGAGCAGTTCTTC
>TRBJ2-5|-|-|TRBV30
CAWSVWQQETQYF
TGTGCCTGGAGTGTATGGCAGCAAGAGACCCAGTACTTC
>TRBJ1-4|-|-|TRBV19
CASEPGSAGKKLFF
TGTGCCAGCGAACCAGGCTCGGCTGGGAAAAAACTGTTTTTT
>TRBJ2-7|TRBD2|-|TRBV19
CASRLAGTYEQYF
TGTGCCAGTAGGCTAGCGGGGACCTACGAGCAGTACTTC
>TRBJ2-7|TRBD2|once|TRBV7-2
CASSPQGLAGGSYEQYF
TGTGCCAGCAGCCCCCAGGGACTAGCGGGAGGGTCATACGAGCAGTACTTC
>TRBJ2-5|-|once|TRBV5-5
CASRPRRGLETQYF
TGTGCCAGCAGGCCCCGGAGGGGGTTAGAGACCCAGTACTTC